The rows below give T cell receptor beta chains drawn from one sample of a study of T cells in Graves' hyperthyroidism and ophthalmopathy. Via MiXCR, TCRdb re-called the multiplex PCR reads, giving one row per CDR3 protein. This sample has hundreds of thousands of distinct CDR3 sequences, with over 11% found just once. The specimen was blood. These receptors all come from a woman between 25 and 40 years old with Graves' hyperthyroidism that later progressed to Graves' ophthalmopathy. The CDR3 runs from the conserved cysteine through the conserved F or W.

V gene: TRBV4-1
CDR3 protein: CASSQGTSGTYEQYF

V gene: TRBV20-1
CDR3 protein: CSAREAAGDGDTQYF

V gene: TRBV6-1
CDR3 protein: CASTELRQPQETQYF

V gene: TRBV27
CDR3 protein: CASSLDPTNEQFF

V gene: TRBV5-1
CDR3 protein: CASSLEAGSGELFF

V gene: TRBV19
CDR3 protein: CASRAGGPNEQFF

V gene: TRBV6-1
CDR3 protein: CASSGGAPYNEQFF

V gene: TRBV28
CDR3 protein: CASSLGTGAVNEQYF

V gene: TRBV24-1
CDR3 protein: CATNAGIADSTDTQYF

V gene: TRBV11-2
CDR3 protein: CASSFALAGANNYNEQFF

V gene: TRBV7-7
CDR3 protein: CASSLSGRPDTQYF

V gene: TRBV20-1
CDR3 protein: CSARGYQTGAGDQPQHF

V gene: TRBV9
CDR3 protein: CASNKGGGLLYNEQFF

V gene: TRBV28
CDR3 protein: CASSFQPANTEAFF

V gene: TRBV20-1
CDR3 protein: CSAQTGQGARTDTQYF

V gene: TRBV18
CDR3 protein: CASSPGAGDSNEQFF

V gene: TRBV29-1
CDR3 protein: CSVEDGTPSSGNTIYF

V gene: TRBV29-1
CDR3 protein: CSVAGTGGAFF

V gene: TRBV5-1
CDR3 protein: CASSFLSDRSPPGDTQYF

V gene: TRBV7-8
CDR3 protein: CASSLNAAYGYTF

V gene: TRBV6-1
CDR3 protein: CASSSSGLNTGELFF

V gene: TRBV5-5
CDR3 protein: CASSPQGQGNQPQHF

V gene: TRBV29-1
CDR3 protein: CSVVQGLAGGSGELFF

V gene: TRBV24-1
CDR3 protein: CATSERRTDKNIQYF

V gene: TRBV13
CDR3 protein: CASSFTGQGKNIQYF

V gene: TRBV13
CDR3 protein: CASSLDYRNSYNEQFF

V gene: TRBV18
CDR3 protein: CASSPTPPAGADNEQFF

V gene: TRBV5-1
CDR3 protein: CASSLDAGVGNEQFF

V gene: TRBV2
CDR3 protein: CASRETGLFDSPLHF